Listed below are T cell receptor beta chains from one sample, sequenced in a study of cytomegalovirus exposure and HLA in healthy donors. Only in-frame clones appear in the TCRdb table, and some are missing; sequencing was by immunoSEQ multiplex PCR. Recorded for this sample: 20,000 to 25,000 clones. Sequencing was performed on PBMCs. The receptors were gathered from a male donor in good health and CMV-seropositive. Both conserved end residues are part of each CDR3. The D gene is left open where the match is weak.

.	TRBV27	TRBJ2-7	CASSSPMAGYEQYF	TGTGCCAGCAGTTCACCCATGGCGGGCTACGAGCAGTACTTC
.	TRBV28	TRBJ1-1	CASSLGGGEPTEAFF	TGTGCCAGCAGTTTAGGAGGGGGGGAGCCCACTGAAGCTTTCTTT
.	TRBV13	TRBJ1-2	CASSSTGNYGYTF	TGTGCCAGCAGCTCCACAGGGAACTATGGCTACACCTTC
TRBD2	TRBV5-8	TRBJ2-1	CASSLGLASAYNEQFF	TGTGCCAGCAGCTTGGGACTAGCGAGTGCCTACAATGAGCAGTTCTTC
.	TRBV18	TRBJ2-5	CASSPYQENQYF	TGTGCCAGCTCACCATATCAAGAGAACCAGTACTTC
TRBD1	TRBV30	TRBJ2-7	CAWSVEQGLSYEQYF	TGTGCCTGGAGTGTAGAACAGGGGCTATCCTACGAGCAGTACTTC
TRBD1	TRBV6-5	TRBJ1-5	CASGQVWDSNQPQHF	TGTGCCAGCGGACAGGTGTGGGATAGCAATCAGCCCCAGCATTTT
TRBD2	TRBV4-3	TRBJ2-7	CASSQDSSGSYEQYF	TGCGCCAGCAGCCAAGATTCTAGCGGGAGCTACGAGCAGTACTTC
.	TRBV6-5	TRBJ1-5	CASRAGYTQPQHF	TGTGCCAGCAGAGCAGGGTATACTCAGCCCCAGCATTTT
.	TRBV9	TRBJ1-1	CASSPDVGPNTEAFF	TGTGCCAGCAGCCCCGACGTGGGGCCGAACACTGAAGCTTTCTTT
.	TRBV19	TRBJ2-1	CASSTAASFSYNEQFF	TGTGCCAGTAGTACGGCAGCGAGTTTCTCCTACAATGAGCAGTTCTTC
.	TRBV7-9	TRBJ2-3	CASSLADTQYF	TGTGCCAGCAGCCTCGCAGATACGCAGTATTTT
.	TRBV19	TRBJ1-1	CASSIIPGPDITEAFF	TGTGCCAGTAGTATCATTCCAGGGCCCGATATCACTGAAGCTTTCTTT
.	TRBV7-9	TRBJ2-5	CASSLRDTQETQYF	TGTGCCAGCAGCCTCCGGGACACGCAAGAGACCCAGTACTTC
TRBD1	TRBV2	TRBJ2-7	CASNYRGSAYEQYF	TGTGCCAGCAATTACAGGGGGAGCGCCTACGAGCAGTACTTC
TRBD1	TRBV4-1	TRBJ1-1	CASSQTGGRTEAFF	TGCGCCAGCAGCCAAACAGGGGGTCGCACTGAAGCTTTCTTT
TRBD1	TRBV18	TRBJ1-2	CASSPDGDSYGYTF	TGTGCCAGCTCACCAGACGGGGACAGCTATGGCTACACCTTC
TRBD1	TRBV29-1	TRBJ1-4	CSGLKGQDEKLFF	TGCAGCGGCCTTAAAGGACAGGACGAAAAACTGTTTTTT
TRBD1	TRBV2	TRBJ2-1	CASTKTGGDEQFF	TGTGCCAGCACTAAGACAGGGGGGGATGAGCAGTTCTTC
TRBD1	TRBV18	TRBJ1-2	CASSLGGDYGYTF	TGTGCCAGCTCATTAGGGGGCGACTATGGCTACACCTTC
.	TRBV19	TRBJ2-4	CASSILFPKNIQYF	TGTGCCAGTAGTATTCTGTTCCCCAAAAACATTCAGTACTTC
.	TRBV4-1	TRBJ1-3	CASSQEIHEEVRLYF	TGCGCCAGCAGCCAGGAGATCCATGAGGAGGTACGCTTATATTTT
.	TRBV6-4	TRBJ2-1	CASSGIRGVGNEQFF	TGTGCCAGCAGTGGGATACGCGGGGTAGGAAATGAGCAGTTCTTC
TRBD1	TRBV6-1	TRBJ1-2	CASSETGTYYGYTF	TGTGCCAGCAGTGAGACAGGGACCTACTATGGCTACACCTTC
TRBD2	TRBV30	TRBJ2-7	CACRGGGNEQYF	TGTGCCTGTAGGGGCGGGGGGAACGAGCAGTACTTC
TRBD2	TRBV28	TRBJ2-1	CATKVLAGAVNEQFF	TGTGCCACCAAAGTACTAGCGGGAGCAGTAAATGAGCAGTTCTTC
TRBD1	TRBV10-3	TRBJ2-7	CAISGSGTGGYEQYF	TGTGCCATCAGTGGATCCGGGACAGGGGGCTACGAGCAGTACTTC